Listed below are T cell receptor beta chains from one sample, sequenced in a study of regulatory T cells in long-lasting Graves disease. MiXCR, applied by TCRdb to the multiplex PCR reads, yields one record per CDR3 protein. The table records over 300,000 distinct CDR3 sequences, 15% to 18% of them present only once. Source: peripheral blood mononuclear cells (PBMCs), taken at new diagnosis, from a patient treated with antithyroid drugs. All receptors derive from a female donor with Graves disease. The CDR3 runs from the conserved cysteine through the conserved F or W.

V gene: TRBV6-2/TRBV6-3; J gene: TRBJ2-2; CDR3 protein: CASSYLLATTGELFF
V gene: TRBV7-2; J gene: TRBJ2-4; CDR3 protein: CASSLMGVGEGGIQYF
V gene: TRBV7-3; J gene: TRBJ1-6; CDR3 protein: CASSLTGGVSPLHF
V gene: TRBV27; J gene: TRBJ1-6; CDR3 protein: CASSFQGSYNSPLHF
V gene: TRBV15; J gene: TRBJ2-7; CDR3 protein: CATSYGRAERVEQYF
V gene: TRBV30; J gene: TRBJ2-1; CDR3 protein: CAGTIAGMSAEQFF
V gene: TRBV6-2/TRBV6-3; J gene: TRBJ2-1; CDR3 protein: CASSYPGQGVNEQFF
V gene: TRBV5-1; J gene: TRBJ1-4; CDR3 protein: CASKLDGATNEKLFF
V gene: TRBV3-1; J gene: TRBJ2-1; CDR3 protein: CASSQDQKGGLGQFF
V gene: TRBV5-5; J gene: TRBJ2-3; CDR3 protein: CASSLTTKDTQYF
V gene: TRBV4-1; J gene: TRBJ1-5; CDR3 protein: CASSQGRGQGSSNQPQHF
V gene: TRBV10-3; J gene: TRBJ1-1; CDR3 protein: CAISDGLQGGTEAFF
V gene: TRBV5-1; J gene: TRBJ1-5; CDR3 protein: CASSLEGQENQPQHF
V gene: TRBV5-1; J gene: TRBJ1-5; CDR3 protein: CASSPPDRGPTHSNQPQHF
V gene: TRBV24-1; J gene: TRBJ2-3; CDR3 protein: CATGRSGDSTDTQYF
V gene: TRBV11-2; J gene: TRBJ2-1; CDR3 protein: CASSFSTAGGTEQFF
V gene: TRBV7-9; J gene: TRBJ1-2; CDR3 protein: CASSLGDRPDGYTF
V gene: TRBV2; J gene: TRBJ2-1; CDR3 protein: CASRGVSYNEQFF
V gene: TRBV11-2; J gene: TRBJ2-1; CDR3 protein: CASSPRPSEDNEQFF
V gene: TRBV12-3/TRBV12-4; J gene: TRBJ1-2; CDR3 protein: CASRSRITYGYTF
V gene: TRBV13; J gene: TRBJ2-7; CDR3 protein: CASSPTGGSYEQYF
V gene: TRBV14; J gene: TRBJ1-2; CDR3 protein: CASSLLRTDYGYTF
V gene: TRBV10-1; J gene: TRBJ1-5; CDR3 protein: CASSEQADQPQHF
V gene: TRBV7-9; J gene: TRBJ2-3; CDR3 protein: CASSPGTSGRARAPTDTQYF
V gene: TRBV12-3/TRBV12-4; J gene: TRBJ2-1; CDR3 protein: CASSFSGRSRNEQFF
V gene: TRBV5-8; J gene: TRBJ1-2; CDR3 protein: CASSLGVYGGYGYTF
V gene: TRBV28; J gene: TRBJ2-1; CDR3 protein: CASSTTRVSSYNEQFF
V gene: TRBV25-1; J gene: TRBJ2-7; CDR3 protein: CASSESVGSYEQYF
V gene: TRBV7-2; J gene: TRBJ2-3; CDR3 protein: CASSLGGSYRDTQYF
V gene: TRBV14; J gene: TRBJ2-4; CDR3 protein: CASSQDYGRLAKNIQYF
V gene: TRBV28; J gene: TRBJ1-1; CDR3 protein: CASSLTQGAAEAFF
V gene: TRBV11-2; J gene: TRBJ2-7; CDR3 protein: CASSLDVYLGEQYF
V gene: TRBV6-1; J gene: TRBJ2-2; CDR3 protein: CASPRVVAGTNTGELFF
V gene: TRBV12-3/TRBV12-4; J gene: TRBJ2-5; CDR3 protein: CASGLRSQETQYF
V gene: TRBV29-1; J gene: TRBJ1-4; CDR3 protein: CSVGWHEKLFF
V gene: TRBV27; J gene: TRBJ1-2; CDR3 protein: CASKKGAYGYTF
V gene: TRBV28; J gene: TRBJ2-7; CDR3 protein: CASKLGGGSYEQYF
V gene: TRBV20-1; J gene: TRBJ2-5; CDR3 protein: CSARDYTGTGGQETQYF
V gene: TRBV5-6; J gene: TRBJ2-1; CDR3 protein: CASSPGTSGIRGRQFF
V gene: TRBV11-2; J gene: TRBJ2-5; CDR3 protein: CASSLDWWGPQETQYF
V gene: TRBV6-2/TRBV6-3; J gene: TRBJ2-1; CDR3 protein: CASSFRAYGDNEQFF
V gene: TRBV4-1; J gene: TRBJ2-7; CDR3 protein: CASSQPGTFHEQYF
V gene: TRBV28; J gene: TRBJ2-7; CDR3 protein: CASRSLRDIREYF
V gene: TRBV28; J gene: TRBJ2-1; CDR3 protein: CASSDRLGGLEQFF
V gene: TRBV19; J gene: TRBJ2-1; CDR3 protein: CASTTGSWSYNEQFF
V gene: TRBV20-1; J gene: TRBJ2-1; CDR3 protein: CSASWGLSSYNEQFF
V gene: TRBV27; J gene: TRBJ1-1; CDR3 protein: CASGVGSMNTEALF
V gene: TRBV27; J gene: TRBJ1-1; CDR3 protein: CASSQRPGVWDTEAFF
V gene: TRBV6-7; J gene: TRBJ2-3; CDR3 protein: CASIPGLAGGISTDTQYF
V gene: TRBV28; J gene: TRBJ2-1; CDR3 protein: CASSIALQNEQFF
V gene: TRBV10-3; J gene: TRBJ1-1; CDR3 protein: CAISETRDAEAFF
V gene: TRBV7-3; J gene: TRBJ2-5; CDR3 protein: CASSRSPGSRTQYF
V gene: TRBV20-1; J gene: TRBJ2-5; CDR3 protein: CSARDRTSDQETQYF
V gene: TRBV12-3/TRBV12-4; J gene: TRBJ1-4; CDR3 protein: CASSLDRINEKLFF
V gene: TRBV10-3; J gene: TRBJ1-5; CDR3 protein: CAISGVDSRNQPQHF
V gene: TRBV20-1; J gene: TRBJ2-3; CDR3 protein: CSARVVAGGSADTQYF
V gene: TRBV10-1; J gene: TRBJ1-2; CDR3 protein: CASSENRNYGYTF
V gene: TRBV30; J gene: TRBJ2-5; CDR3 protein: CAWSRFGVGRETQYF
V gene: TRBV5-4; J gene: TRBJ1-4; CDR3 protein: CASSLITGGTNEKLFF
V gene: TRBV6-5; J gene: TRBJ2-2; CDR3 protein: CASSYSGAANTGELFF